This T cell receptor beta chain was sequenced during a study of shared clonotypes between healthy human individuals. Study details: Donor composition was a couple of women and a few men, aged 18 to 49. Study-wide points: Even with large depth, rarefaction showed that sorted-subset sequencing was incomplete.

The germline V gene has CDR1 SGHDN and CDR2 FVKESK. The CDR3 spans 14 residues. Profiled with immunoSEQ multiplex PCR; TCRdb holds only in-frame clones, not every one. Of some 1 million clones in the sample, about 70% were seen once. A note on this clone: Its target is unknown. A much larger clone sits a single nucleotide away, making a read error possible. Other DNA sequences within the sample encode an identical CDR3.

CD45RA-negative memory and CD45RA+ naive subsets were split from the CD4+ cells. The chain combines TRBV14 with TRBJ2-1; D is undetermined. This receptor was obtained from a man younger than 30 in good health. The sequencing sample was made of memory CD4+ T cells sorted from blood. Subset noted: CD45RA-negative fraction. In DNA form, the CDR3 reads TGCGCCAGCAGCCAATCGATCTCCTACAATGAGCAGTTCTTC. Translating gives CASSQSISYNEQFF.